Listed here are 27 T cell receptor beta chains from one sample, sequenced in a study of monozygotic twins with inflammatory bowel disease. Each CDR3 protein gets one entry in TCRdb, which reprocessed the 5' RACE reads and gives no DNA. Its clone listing holds about 160,000 distinct CDR3 sequences. The specimen sequenced was blood. The receptors originated from a human donor with ulcerative colitis or Crohn's disease, or a healthy co-twin of an affected twin (not recorded which).

V usage is TRBV11-3 and J usage is TRBJ2-1; the D call of TRBD2 rests on TCRdb alone, since no DNA is present to check it. Germline assignment: CDR1 SGHNT and CDR2 YENEEA. There are 20 residues in the CDR3. The CDR3 loop is CASSSYPTYSDQTGYNEQFF.

This CDR3 is CASSFGVETQYF. The J gene is TRBJ2-5, the V gene TRBV5-1. The CDR3 is 12 amino acids. Germline V gives CDR1 SGHRS, CDR2 YFSETQ.

This rearrangement joins TRBV7-2 to TRBJ2-7; TCRdb designates TRBD1, a call that cannot be tested without DNA. The CDR3 sequence is 14 residues long. The V gene's germline CDR1 is SGHTA and CDR2 FQGNSA. The CDR3 loop is CASSFTGGGYEQYF. Based on the CDR3 plus reference TRBV7-2 and TRBJ2-7, the full variable domain is GAGVSQSPSNKVTEKGKDVELRCDPISGHTALYWYRQSLGQGLEFLIYFQGNSAPDKSGLPSDRFSAERTGGSVSTLTIQRTQQEDSAVYLCASSFTGGGYEQYFGPGTRLTVT.

The chain employs TRBV30 and TRBJ2-5; TCRdb proposes TRBD1, but this gene call is untestable without DNA. The CDR3 sequence is 13 residues long. CDR1 is GTSNPN, CDR2 SVGIG, per germline (reference sequence). The CDR3 here is CAWSLGQQETQYF.

This chain joins TRBV27 and TRBJ2-1; TCRdb reports TRBD2, a call that lacks DNA to check it against. CDR1 and CDR2 from the germline V gene are MNHEY and SMNVEV (reference sequence). The CDR3 loop spans 17 amino acids. The CDR3 is CASSLKRPYSFYNEQFF.

The rearrangement links TRBV7-2 to TRBJ2-6. The CDR3 runs to 15 residues. Germline-derived CDR1 and CDR2 are SGHTA and FQGNSA. CDR3: CASSPDGSGANVLTF.

J is TRBJ2-1 and V is TRBV19; as DNA is missing, the TRBD1 call by TCRdb cannot be tested. This CDR3 contains 15 residues. Germline V gives CDR1 LNHDA, CDR2 SQIVND (reference sequence). The CDR3 sequence is CASSPPGTPYDEQFF.

The V and J genes are TRBV7-3 and TRBJ2-1; TCRdb designates TRBD2, a call that cannot be tested without DNA. Germline V lookup: CDR1 SGHTA, CDR2 FQGTGA. The CDR3 extends over 17 amino acids. CDR3 region: CASSLRVAGSFDNEQFF.

The chain uses TRBV28 and TRBJ2-7; TCRdb proposes TRBD2, but this gene call is untestable without DNA. CDR1 is MDHEN, CDR2 SYDVKM, per germline. The CDR3 covers 15 residues. The CDR3 here is CASLLYSGGMYEQYF.

This sequence joins TRBV29-1 and TRBJ2-5; checking the TCRdb D call of TRBD1 is not possible without DNA. The CDR3 runs to 13 residues. Germline CDR1 is SQVTM and CDR2 is ANQGSEA. The CDR3 loop is CSGGSGGMETQYF.

V gene TRBV10-3 combines with J gene TRBJ2-4; TCRdb outputs TRBD2, but without DNA this stays unchecked. This CDR3 region has 14 residues. Germline V gene data show CDR1 as ENHRY and CDR2 as SYGVKD. CDR3 amino acids: CAISDGQSPDIQYF.

This chain joins TRBV5-1 and TRBJ1-6. This CDR3 is built from 12 residues. Looked up from germline, CDR1 is SGHRS and CDR2 is YFSETQ. The CDR3 protein is CASSLTDSPLHF.

The chain employs TRBV5-1 and TRBJ2-1; TCRdb reports TRBD2, a call that lacks DNA to check it against. This CDR3 comprises 14 residues. Germline lookup yields CDR1 SGHRS and CDR2 YFSETQ. The CDR3 sequence is CASSPGLAGGEQFF.

The chain joins TRBV27 to TRBJ1-2; TCRdb's D gene call, TRBD1, goes unchecked for lack of DNA. The CDR3 is 13 amino acids. Germline V gene lookup returns CDR1 MNHEY and CDR2 SMNVEV (reference sequence). The CDR3 sequence is CASSWTGGYGHTF.

The chain links TRBV5-1 to TRBJ1-1. The CDR3 is 16 amino acids. The germline CDR1 and CDR2 sequences are SGHRS and YFSETQ. CDR3 residues: CASSLFAGEANTEAFF.

This rearrangement joins TRBV7-9 to TRBJ2-5; the TRBD2 assignment by TCRdb is unverifiable without DNA. Germline CDR1 is SEHNR and CDR2 is FQNEAQ (reference sequence). CDR3 length equals 16 residues. The CDR3 is CASSLLGTSVRETQYF.

The rearrangement links TRBV3-1 to TRBJ1-3; absent DNA, TCRdb's TRBD1 call cannot be checked. CDR3 size: 14 residues. Germline V gene lookup returns CDR1 LGHDT and CDR2 YNNKEL (reference sequence). CDR3 in amino acids: CASSPQDSGNTIYF.

The V and J genes are TRBV12-3 or TRBV12-4 and TRBJ2-3. The CDR3 covers 12 residues. The chain's CDR3 is CASSFDGDTQYF.

The V and J genes are TRBV5-4 and TRBJ2-7; there is no DNA to check the TCRdb D call of TRBD2. Germline CDR1 and CDR2: SGHNT and YYREEE (reference sequence). The CDR3 loop spans 15 amino acids. This CDR3 is CASSSFSGVSYEQYF.

The V call is TRBV7-2, the J call TRBJ2-7; TCRdb's D call of TRBD1 is untestable without DNA. The CDR3 totals 16 residues. From germline, CDR1 is SGHTA and CDR2 FQGNSA. CDR3 sequence: CASSWGRRALDYEQYF.

The V call is TRBV5-8, the J call TRBJ1-4. The CDR3 runs to 13 residues. Per the germline V gene, CDR1 is SGHTS and CDR2 is YDEGEE. The CDR3 region is CASSLEEAAKLFF.

This chain uses TRBV5-1 with TRBJ2-4; TCRdb's D call, TRBD2, is unchecked because there is no DNA. Germline values: CDR1 SGHRS, CDR2 YFSETQ. The CDR3 covers 17 residues. CDR3: CASSLSGTSGSGDIQYF.

This chain links TRBV4-1 with TRBJ2-7. This CDR3 comprises 14 residues. Germline V gene lookup returns CDR1 MGHRA and CDR2 YSYEKL. This chain's CDR3 is CASSQEEGSYEQYF.

The chain has TRBV5-5 and TRBJ2-5. Looked up from germline, CDR1 is SGHKS and CDR2 is YYEKEE (reference sequence). The CDR3 is made up of 13 amino acids. This CDR3 is CASSFAGQETQYF.

This chain links TRBV5-1 with TRBJ2-7; with no DNA, the TCRdb D assignment of TRBD1 cannot be verified. CDR1 and CDR2 from the germline V gene are SGHRS and YFSETQ. The CDR3 totals 15 residues. CDR3: CASSLGQVRTYEQYF.

This chain joins TRBV5-1 and TRBJ2-1; the D call from TCRdb, TRBD2, cannot be confirmed without DNA. This CDR3 has 15 amino acids. The germline V gene has CDR1 SGHRS and CDR2 YFSETQ. Here the CDR3 reads CASSLGASGYNEQFF.

V is TRBV6-2 or TRBV6-3 and J is TRBJ2-7; TCRdb's D gene call, TRBD2, goes unchecked for lack of DNA. Germline V gene data show CDR1 as MNHEY and CDR2 as SVGEGT. CDR3 length: 17 amino acids. This CDR3 is CASSPFQGLAGEDEQYF.